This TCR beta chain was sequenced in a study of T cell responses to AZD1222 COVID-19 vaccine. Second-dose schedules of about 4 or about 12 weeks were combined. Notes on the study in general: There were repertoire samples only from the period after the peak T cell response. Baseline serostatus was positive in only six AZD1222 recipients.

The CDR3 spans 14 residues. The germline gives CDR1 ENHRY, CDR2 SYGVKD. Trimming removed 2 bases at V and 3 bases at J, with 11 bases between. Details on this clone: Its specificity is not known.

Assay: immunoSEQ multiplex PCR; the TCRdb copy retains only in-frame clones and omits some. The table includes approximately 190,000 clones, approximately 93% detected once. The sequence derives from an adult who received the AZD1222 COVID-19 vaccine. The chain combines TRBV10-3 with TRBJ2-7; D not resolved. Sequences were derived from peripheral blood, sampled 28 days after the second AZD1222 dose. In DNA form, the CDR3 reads TGTGCCATCAGTGAGGGTCAGGAAAGCTACGAGCAGTACTTC. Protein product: CAISEGQESYEQYF.